This TCR beta chain derives from a study of blood T cell repertoires in COVID-19. TCRdb's copy holds only in-frame clones and misses some; the assay was immunoSEQ multiplex PCR. Altogether roughly 280,000 clones are present, about 89% being singletons, with the ten largest covering about 10%. The junction had 6 bases not matched to a gene; V was cut back by 0 bases and J by 1 base. Germline V gene sequence: CDR1 SGHNT, CDR2 YYREEE (reference sequence). CDR3 length: 17 residues. This sequence joins TRBV5-4 and TRBJ2-5; TRBD2 agrees at 10 bases. The sequencing input was peripheral blood. The sequence was collected from a man aged 35 to 55 with active or convalescent COVID-19. CDR3 coding DNA: TGTGCCAGCAGCTTGGGGCTAGCGGGGGCTCTCCAAGAGACCCAGTACTTC. Amino acid sequence: CASSLGLAGALQETQYF.